Reported below is one TCR beta chain. These data are taken from a study of control samples from healthy donors and cancer patients. The CDR3 is made up of 16 amino acids. After removal of 0 bases from V and 8 bases from J, the junction contained 10 bases not matched to a gene. Looked up from germline, CDR1 is LNHNV and CDR2 is YYDKDF (reference sequence). The data were produced by immunoSEQ multiplex PCR, yet TCRdb's version contains in-frame clones alone and is incomplete. The sample includes tens of thousands of clones, 70% to 90% seen only once; the top ten take about 2.2%. This sequence was found in a woman aged 50 to 65 with head and neck cancer. This rearrangement joins TRBV15 to TRBJ1-2; 9 bases line up with TRBD1. Sequenced input: PBMCs. CDR3 region: CATSRDGTGTGNGYTF. The CDR3 bases are TGTGCCACCAGCAGAGATGGTACCGGGACAGGGAACGGCTACACCTTC.